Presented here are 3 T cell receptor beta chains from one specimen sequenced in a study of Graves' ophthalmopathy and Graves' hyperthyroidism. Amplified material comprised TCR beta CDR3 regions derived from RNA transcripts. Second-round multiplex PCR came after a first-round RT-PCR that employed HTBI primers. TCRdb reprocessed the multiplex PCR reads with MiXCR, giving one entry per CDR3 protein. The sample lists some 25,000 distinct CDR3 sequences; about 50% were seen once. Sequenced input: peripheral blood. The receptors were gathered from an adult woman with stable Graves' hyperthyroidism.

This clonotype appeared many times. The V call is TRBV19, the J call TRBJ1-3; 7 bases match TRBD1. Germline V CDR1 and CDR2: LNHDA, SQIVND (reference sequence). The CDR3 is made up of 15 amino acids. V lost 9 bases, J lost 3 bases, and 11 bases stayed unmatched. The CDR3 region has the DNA TGTGCCAGAGCGACCCCCGGGACAGTTGGAAACACCATATATTTT. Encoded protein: CARATPGTVGNTIYF.

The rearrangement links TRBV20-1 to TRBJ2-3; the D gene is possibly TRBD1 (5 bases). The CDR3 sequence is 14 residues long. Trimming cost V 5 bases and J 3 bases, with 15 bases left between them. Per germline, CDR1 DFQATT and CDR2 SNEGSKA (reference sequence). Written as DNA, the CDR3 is TGCAGTGCTGGGGCCAGACTCGCTACAGATACGCAGTATTTT. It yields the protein CSAGARLATDTQYF.

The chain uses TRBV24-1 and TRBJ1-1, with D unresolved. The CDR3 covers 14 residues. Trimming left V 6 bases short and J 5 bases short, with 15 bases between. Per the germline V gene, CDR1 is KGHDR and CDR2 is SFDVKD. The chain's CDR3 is CATSSAGIWTEAFF. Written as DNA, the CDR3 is TGTGCCACCAGTAGTGCGGGGATATGGACTGAAGCTTTCTTT.